Below are 7 T cell receptor beta chains sequenced from a single sample in a study of cytomegalovirus exposure and HLA in healthy donors. Primers for the PCR totalled 60 Vbeta and 13 Jbeta. The method was immunoSEQ multiplex PCR; TCRdb's version includes in-frame clones alone and lacks a portion of them. The sample has approximately 150,000 clones, about 80% seen once. The material sequenced was PBMCs. These TCRs come from a man younger than 40 in good health and CMV-seropositive.

The gene calls are TRBV29-1 and TRBJ2-7, with TRBD1 matching over 8 bases. The CDR3 is 14 residues long. Germline V gene data show CDR1 as SQVTM and CDR2 as ANQGSEA. V lost 6 bases, J lost 7 bases, and 14 bases stayed unmatched. This CDR3 is CSVAPGQEPGEQYF. CDR3 in DNA: TGCAGCGTGGCCCCGGGACAGGAACCGGGGGAGCAGTACTTC.

This clone was picked up one time. The chain carries TRBV4-1 and TRBJ2-5, with 12 bases aligning to TRBD2. CDR1 and CDR2 from the germline V gene are MGHRA and YSYEKL. The CDR3 loop spans 21 amino acids. V shed 2 bases and J 5 bases; nucleotides not matched to a gene: 21. CDR3 DNA sequence: TGCGCCAGCAGCCAACCTCTCGGGGGCAGGAGGACTAGCGGGGCCCAGGAGACCCAGTACTTC. It is translated as CASSQPLGGRRTSGAQETQYF.

The table lists this clone with a few counts. This rearrangement joins TRBV5-1 to TRBJ2-5, with D possibly being TRBD1 (6 bases). The CDR3 runs 14 residues. Germline assignment: CDR1 SGHRS and CDR2 YFSETQ. The V end was cut by 3 bases, the J end by 5 bases, with 14 bases between. The CDR3 sequence: CASSSPGQSETQYF. CDR3 in DNA: TGCGCCAGCAGCTCCCCGGGACAATCGGAGACCCAGTACTTC.

The rearrangement joins TRBV30 to TRBJ2-5, with 12 bases identical to TRBD2. Germline CDR1 and CDR2: GTSNPN and SVGIG (reference sequence). This CDR3 has 17 residues. Trimming took 0 bases from V and 2 from J; bases not matched to a gene: 7. CDR3: CAWSVGLAGGIQETQYF. The CDR3 nucleotides are TGTGCCTGGAGTGTCGGTCTAGCGGGGGGGATTCAAGAGACCCAGTACTTC.

The V gene is TRBV6-1, the J gene TRBJ1-4; D possibly corresponds to TRBD1 (5 bases). The CDR3 has 15 residues. Germline V gene lookup returns CDR1 MNHNS and CDR2 SASEGT. Trimming left V 6 bases short and J 7 bases short, with 18 bases between. The CDR3 region is CASRSGAVMGEKLFF. The CDR3 bases are TGTGCCAGCAGATCTGGGGCGGTAATGGGTGAAAAACTGTTTTTT.

The chain has TRBV27 and TRBJ2-7, with 11 bases aligning to TRBD2. The CDR3 runs to 16 residues. Trimming at V came to 2 bases and at J to 7 bases, leaving 10 bases not matched to a gene. CDR1 is MNHEY and CDR2 is SMNVEV in the germline V gene (reference sequence). This CDR3 is CASSLLAGGPWGEQYF. CDR3 bases: TGTGCCAGCAGTTTACTAGCGGGGGGCCCATGGGGAGAGCAGTACTTC.

The gene calls are TRBV10-3 and TRBJ2-7, with 8 bases identical to TRBD2. The trim removed 7 bases at V and 5 bases at J, leaving 7 bases unmatched. The CDR3 has 13 amino acids. CDR1 is ENHRY and CDR2 is SYGVKD in the germline V gene. CDR3 DNA: TGTGCCATCAAGCCCGGGACTAGAAACGAGCAGTACTTC. Protein product: CAIKPGTRNEQYF.